These T cell receptor beta chains were read from a single sample in a study of CD8 T cells in ankylosing spondylitis. Using its own MiXCR run on the 5' RACE reads, TCRdb lists one record per CDR3 protein. The sample holds roughly 490,000 distinct CDR3 sequences; about 5% are singletons and the top ten take approximately 4%. Specimen: blood, either unsorted or a sorted T cell fraction (not recorded which). The receptors derive from a male donor with ankylosing spondylitis. Each CDR3 is given with its conserved first and last residue. A D gene is named only where the DNA matches it firmly.

D gene,V gene,CDR3 protein
TRBD2,TRBV20-1,CSAGKLAGGPHEQYF
NA,TRBV5-1,CASRQGSWASYEQYF
TRBD1,TRBV29-1,CSVEPRTGGSSSIQYF
TRBD1,TRBV14,CASLMTGVTTEAFF
NA,TRBV5-1,CASSLEGGGGEQFF
NA,TRBV4-2,CASSQSGRGTEAFF
NA,TRBV5-1,CASSLASGFEWFF
NA,TRBV5-6,CASSLIGREDTQYF
NA,TRBV20-1,CSPTEDRASTGELFF
TRBD2,TRBV7-9,CASSFREASYEQYF
NA,TRBV4-3,CASSQGQGPGNVLTF
TRBD1,TRBV13,CASSSTQGAHVQETQYF
NA,TRBV6-1,CASSDPGGGELFF
TRBD2,TRBV4-2,CASSWTSGSGNEQFF
NA,TRBV7-2,CASKPDGGSYNEQFF
TRBD2,TRBV7-9,CASSPSGASRTDTQYF
NA,TRBV6-2/TRBV6-3,CASTNGAGANVLTF
TRBD2,TRBV7-2,CASSLVPTSGRSRETQYF
NA,TRBV10-3,CAISESIRTDRREKLFF
TRBD1,TRBV7-9,CASSSRDRAPMNTEAFF
NA,TRBV12-3/TRBV12-4,CASSLPREGGDTPPLHF
NA,TRBV10-3,CASGTDSYEQYF
NA,TRBV7-2,CASLLDRASTEAFF
TRBD1,TRBV7-9,CASSSPGQGGRYEQYF
NA,TRBV29-1,CSVEETAAEQYF
TRBD1,TRBV5-1,CASSLGGTAKQETQYF
NA,TRBV7-2,CASSLDGGPSYEQYF
NA,TRBV6-1,CASSRNGAVQPQHF
TRBD2,TRBV11-2,CASSLNARRGVGPDTQYF
NA,TRBV27,CASSFSGASYNEQFF
NA,TRBV5-1,CASSRSARPEGYTF
NA,TRBV28,CASRGSAQETQYF
NA,TRBV20-1,CSAARSSYEQYF
TRBD1,TRBV20-1,CSALTGGHQPQHF
TRBD1,TRBV27,CASSPTGQGNVFYNEQFF
TRBD1,TRBV20-1,CSAEKGARTEAFF
NA,TRBV6-2/TRBV6-3,CASSLPSIRYEQYF
NA,TRBV6-2/TRBV6-3,CASAASYEQYF
NA,TRBV6-5,CASSSRGAGANVLTF
TRBD1,TRBV4-2,CASSWARGTVKNIQYF
NA,TRBV12-3/TRBV12-4,CASSLSSLRGGELFF
NA,TRBV27,CASSLSPGSSYNEQFF
NA,TRBV7-8,CASSLARVGNGGGITF
NA,TRBV9,CASSVDPGKPGEQYF
TRBD1,TRBV19,CASKDRTRSYEQYF
NA,TRBV30,CAWSQTGEQYF
NA,TRBV5-1,CASSFGVGGYTF
NA,TRBV5-5,CASSLVGRGPNEQFF
TRBD2,TRBV20-1,CSALTSGSSYNEQFF
NA,TRBV11-2,CASSLVGGLNTEAFF
TRBD1,TRBV6-2/TRBV6-3,CASSGRGAGQPQHF
TRBD2,TRBV11-2,CASSPKGLAGGSYNEQFF
NA,TRBV11-2,CASSLGAYSDTQYF
NA,TRBV4-3,CASSQFLGQRNTEAFF
NA,TRBV29-1,CSVAGHFSYEQYF
TRBD2,TRBV7-2,CASSFAGTSGSDEQFF
NA,TRBV20-1,CSAQTRVTGEQYF